This T cell receptor (beta chain) is from a study of T cells in tuberculosis listed by TCRdb under 2018. For the study in its entirety: In the study, CD1B tetramers and high-throughput TCR immunosequencing were combined to characterize T cells specific for the mycobacterial lipid antigen glucose monomycolate (GMM). PBMC from patients with active tuberculosis were archived either before the start of standard anti-tuberculosis treatment or within 7 days of starting that treatment. A South African clinical cohort compared IGRA-negative adolescents, IGRA-positive adolescents with latent tuberculosis and adults with active tuberculosis, fewer than 12 per group. Paper-wide results and their limitations: With the diverse GMM-specific repertoire as input, a classifier achieved 80% to 90% accuracy (AUROC about 0.93), whereas GEM motif frequencies as input gave 70% accuracy. Compared with IGRA-negative controls, TCR-alpha repertoires from active tuberculosis had smaller mean NN-distances to GMM-specific TCRs, which suggests clonal expansion of these TCRs. Smaller NN-distances were partly driven by shorter CDR3-alpha lengths in active tuberculosis patients, and statistical significance was not reached for the TCR-beta difference. Clinical samples were selected based on which cryopreserved specimens were available, and the active tuberculosis cases were adults whereas the controls were adolescents.

As for this clone: The antigen this receptor binds is unknown. Base qualities are missing; no much larger clone stands one base away.

The time point label on this specimen signifies: new active TB diagnosis, blood taken before or within 7 days of starting treatment. The patients with active tuberculosis were newly diagnosed, HIV-seronegative South African adults aged 18 years or older. Confirmation of active tuberculosis was obtained by positive sputum smear microscopy and/or positive M. tuberculosis culture. Immunosequencing of unsorted cryopreserved PBMC covered, on average, approximately 100,000 T cells per clinical donor. Taken from the germline V gene, the CDR1 and CDR2 loops are SGHAT and FQNNGV. V is shortened by 3 bases, J by 5 bases, and the region joining them spans 17 bases. The CDR3 starts with the cysteine, ends with the phenylalanine, and has 15 residues. CDR3 DNA only is kept here, 45 bases in frame from base 1. The immunoSEQ multiplex PCR assay was used to generate TCR libraries, with TCR-beta and/or TCR-alpha/delta assays applied to each sample. The amplified TCR libraries were sequenced on the Illumina high-throughput platform. The source study handled its data this way. Clustering and dimensionality reduction were performed using pairwise TCRdist distances among GMM-specific receptors from ex vivo sorted or in vitro expanded T cells. Each clinical repertoire received a mean NN-distance score, defined as the average TCRdist to the nearest 10% of tetramer-positive reference sequences. GEM TCR motif frequency was calculated as the fraction of unique TCRs that matched known GEM sequences by V/J usage and CDR3 length. Active tuberculosis was classified by linear discriminant analysis with leave-one-out cross-validation, implemented in scikit-learn. The table comes from immuneACCESS by way of TCRdb, which keeps in-frame sequences with V and J called. Part of the clones is missing from these tables; in studies checked, under half for an unresolved V gene and the rest for unknown reasons. That table furnishes V, J and clone size, whereas the DNA furnished D and trimming. Across this sample there are about 33,000 clones, with nearly 90% seen only once. Approximately 5.9% of the sample is taken by the ten largest.

This sequence was found in an adult with tuberculosis. This sample comprised PBMCs, obtained at tuberculosis diagnosis. The rearranged chain carries TRBV11-2 and TRBJ2-7, with a weak D call of TRBD1 (6 bases match). The CDR3 here reads CASSLISDRSHEQYF. The nucleotide sequence is given as TGTGCCAGCAGCTTGATATCCGACAGGTCCCACGAGCAGTACTTC.